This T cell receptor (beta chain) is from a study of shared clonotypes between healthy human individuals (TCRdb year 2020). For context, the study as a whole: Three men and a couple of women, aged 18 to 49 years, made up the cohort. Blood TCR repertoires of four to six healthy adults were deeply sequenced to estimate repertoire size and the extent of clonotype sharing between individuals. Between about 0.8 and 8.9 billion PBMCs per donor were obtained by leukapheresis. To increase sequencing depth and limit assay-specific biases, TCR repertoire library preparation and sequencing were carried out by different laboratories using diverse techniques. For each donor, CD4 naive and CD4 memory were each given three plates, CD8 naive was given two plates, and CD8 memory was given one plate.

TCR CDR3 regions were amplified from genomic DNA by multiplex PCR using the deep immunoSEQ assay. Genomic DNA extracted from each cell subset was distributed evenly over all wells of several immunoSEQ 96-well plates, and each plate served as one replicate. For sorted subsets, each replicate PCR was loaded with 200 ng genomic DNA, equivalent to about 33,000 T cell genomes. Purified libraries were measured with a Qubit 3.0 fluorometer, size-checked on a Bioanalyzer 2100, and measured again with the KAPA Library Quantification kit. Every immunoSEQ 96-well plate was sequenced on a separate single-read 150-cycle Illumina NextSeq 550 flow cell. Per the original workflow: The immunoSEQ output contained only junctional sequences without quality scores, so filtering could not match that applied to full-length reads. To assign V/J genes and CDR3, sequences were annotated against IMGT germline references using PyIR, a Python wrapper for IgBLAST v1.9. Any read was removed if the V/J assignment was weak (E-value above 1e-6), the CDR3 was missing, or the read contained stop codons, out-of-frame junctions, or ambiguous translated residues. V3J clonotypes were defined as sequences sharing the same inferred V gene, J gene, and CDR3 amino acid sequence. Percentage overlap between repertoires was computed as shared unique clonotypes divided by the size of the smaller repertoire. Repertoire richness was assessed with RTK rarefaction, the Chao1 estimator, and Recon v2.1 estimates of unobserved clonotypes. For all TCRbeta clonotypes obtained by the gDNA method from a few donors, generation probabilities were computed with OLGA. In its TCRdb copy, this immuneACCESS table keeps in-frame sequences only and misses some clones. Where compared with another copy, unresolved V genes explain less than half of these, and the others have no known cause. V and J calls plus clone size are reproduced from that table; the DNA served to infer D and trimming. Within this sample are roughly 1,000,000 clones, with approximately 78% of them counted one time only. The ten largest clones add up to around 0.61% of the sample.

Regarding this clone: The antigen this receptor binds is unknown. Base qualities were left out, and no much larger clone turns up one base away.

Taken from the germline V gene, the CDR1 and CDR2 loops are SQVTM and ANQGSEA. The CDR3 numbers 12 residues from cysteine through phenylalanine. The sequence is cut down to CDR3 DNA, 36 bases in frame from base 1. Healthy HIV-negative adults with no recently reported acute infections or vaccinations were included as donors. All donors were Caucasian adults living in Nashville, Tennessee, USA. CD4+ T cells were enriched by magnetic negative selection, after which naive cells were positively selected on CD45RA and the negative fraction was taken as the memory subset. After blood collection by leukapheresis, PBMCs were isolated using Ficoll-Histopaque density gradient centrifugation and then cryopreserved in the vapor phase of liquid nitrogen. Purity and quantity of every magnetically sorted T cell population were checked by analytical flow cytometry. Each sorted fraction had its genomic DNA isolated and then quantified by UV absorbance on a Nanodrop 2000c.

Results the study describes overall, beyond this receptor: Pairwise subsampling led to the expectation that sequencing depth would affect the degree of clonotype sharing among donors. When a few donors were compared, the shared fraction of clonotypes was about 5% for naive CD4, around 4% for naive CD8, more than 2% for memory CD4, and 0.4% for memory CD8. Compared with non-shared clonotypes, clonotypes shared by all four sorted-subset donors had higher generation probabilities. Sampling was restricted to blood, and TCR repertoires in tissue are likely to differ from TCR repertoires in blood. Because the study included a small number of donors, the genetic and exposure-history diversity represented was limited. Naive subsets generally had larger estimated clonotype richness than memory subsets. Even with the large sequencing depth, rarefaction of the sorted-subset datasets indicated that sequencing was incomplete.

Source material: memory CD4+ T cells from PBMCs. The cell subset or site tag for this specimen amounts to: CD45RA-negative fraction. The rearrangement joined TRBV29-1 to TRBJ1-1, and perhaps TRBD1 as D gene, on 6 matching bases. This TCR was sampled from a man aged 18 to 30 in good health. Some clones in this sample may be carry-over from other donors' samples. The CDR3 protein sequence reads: CSTRGMNTEAFF. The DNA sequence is TGCAGTACCAGGGGAATGAACACTGAAGCTTTCTTT.